The source of this T cell receptor beta chain is a study of T cell changes during pregnancy in multiple sclerosis. The CDR3 totals 16 residues. The V and J ends lost 1 base and 3 bases, in that order; junction bases with no gene match: 8. Looked up from germline, CDR1 is SGHDT and CDR2 is YYEEEE. TCRdb's table, derived via immunoSEQ multiplex PCR, lists solely in-frame clones and lacks some. The sample has about 120,000 clones; around 93% are singletons. The chain couples TRBV5-6 to TRBJ2-3; TRBD1 agrees at 7 bases. The source material was peripheral blood, sampled before pregnancy. The receptor was derived from a female donor with multiple sclerosis, enrolled in a pregnancy study. CDR3 in amino acids: CASSLSGTVGTDTQYF. Here the CDR3 DNA reads TGTGCCAGCAGCTTGTCCGGGACAGTCGGAACAGATACGCAGTATTTT.